This TCR beta chain derives from a study of T cells in Graves' hyperthyroidism and ophthalmopathy (dated by TCRdb to 2018 to 2020). Regarding the research as a whole: Peripheral blood samples were taken at the time of initial diagnosis, prior to any treatment. TCR V-J signatures able to tell the groups apart were searched for in a discovery cohort of 90 to 100 patients, of whom roughly 42 had Graves' ophthalmopathy and some 60 had stable Graves' hyperthyroidism. Whether ophthalmopathy could be predicted prospectively was tested in an independent validation cohort made up of under 20 hyperthyroidism patients plus 17 patients who later progressed to ophthalmopathy. The 100 discovery patients were divided at random into training and test sets in a 7:3 ratio. In addition, the study compared T-cell repertoires in thyroid tissue and in blood from roughly six Graves' hyperthyroidism patients. Following sampling, methimazole starting at 30 mg daily was given to hyperthyroidism patients, and high-dose intravenous methylprednisolone was given to ophthalmopathy patients. TCR Vbeta CDR3 sequencing of approximately 140 peripheral blood samples (about 45 ophthalmopathy, 75 or so hyperthyroidism and about 17 progressor patients) is reported in the paper.

TCR beta CDR3 regions were amplified from RNA transcripts. The TCR CDR3 was subjected to a first round of RT-PCR using the HTBI primer set and the Qiagen OneStep RT-PCR kit. Libraries were constructed in a second round of multiplex PCR, after which size selection and purification were carried out. Libraries were sequenced paired-end with 100 bp reads on an Illumina HiSeq2000. Concerning the study's data processing: Raw data were processed with SOAPnuke, discarding reads with adapters, uncalled bases, mean Phred below 15, or no exact constant-primer or identifier match. High-quality paired reads were merged using COPE v1.2.5, and each unique nucleotide sequence was defined as a clonotype. MiTCR v1.1 was used to align the clonotypes against IMGT TRBV, TRBD and TRBJ reference segments. Analysis was restricted to V-J combinations with a frequency above 0.0001, which covered about 99% of repertoires. The TCS score was defined as F50 (clonal expansion) divided by E x V (chaos), with BLOSUM62-based TCRdist calculated between CDR3 peptides within each V-J. Welch's t-statistics and random forest reduced around 550 V-J features to roughly 13, which were used in a naive Bayes classifier (R e1071). The public reads were reanalyzed by TCRdb: fastp trimming at Q25, MiXCR alignment, in-frame beta chains only. Every entry covers one CDR3 protein and lists the most common genes and DNA from its rows. These V and J calls rely on TCRdb rather than the paper's analysis. Within this sample are about 400,000 distinct CDR3 sequences, with approximately 15% of them counted one time only. 32% of the sample goes to the ten largest clones.

The CDR3 covers 17 residues, taking in both the cysteine and the phenylalanine. Only the CDR3 part of the read is kept: 51 bases, read in frame from the first base. Trimmed from V: 1 base; trimmed from J: 0 bases; junction bases lacking a gene match: 7. CDR1 and CDR2, looked up from the germline V gene (reference sequence), are LNHNV and YYDKDF. Stable Graves' hyperthyroidism was defined as the absence of progression to ophthalmopathy over 18 months of follow-up. Hyperthyroidism patients were aged 18 to 65 years and newly diagnosed, with disease duration of less than 2 months. The study excluded patients with uncontrolled infections, other autoimmune diseases, pregnancy or lactation. Diagnoses relied on clinical symptoms, serum thyroxine and TRAb, thyroid ultrasound and orbital computed tomography. PBMCs were isolated from about 10 ml of fresh peripheral blood by Ficoll-Paque density gradient centrifugation. Total RNA was extracted with Trizol reagent, and quality was checked on an Agilent 2100 Bioanalyzer.

A note on this clonotype: Its specific antigen is unknown. No base qualities exist here, and no much larger clone lies one base off it.

What the work shows at the level of the full study, not this receptor alone: No statistical method was used to fix the sample size in advance, and group allocation was not hidden from the investigators. In validation, the model predicted progression to ophthalmopathy with around 71% sensitivity and 72% to 85% specificity, a median of approximately 6.7 months before onset. A model built on a 13 V-J signature distinguished ophthalmopathy from stable hyperthyroidism, reaching about 88% sensitivity and 81% to 83% specificity in cross-validation and 80%/75% in testing. Most expanded thyroid clonotypes (frequency above 0.001) were also detected in blood, a finding suggesting that blood repertoires may reflect thyroid immune responses.

The chain couples TRBV15 to TRBJ1-1; the central 8 bases match TRBD1. This receptor was identified in a woman between 25 and 40 years old with Graves' hyperthyroidism. Sequenced: blood. The DNA reads TGTGCCACCAGCAGAGCCATCCGACAGGGGATGAACACTGAAGCTTTCTTT. It translates to CATSRAIRQGMNTEAFF. Reference TRBV15 and TRBJ1-1 proteins supply the regions before and after the CDR3; the full variable domain is: DAMVIQNPRYQVTQFGKPVTLSCSQTLNHNVMYWYQQKSSQAPKLLFHYYDKDFNNEADTPDNFQSRRPNTSFCFLDIRSPGLGDTAMYLCATSRAIRQGMNTEAFFGQGTRLTVV.